Presented here are 29 T cell receptor beta chains from one specimen sequenced in a study of blood T cell repertoires in COVID-19. TCRdb's table, derived via immunoSEQ multiplex PCR, lists solely in-frame clones and lacks some. The sample holds 150,000 to 200,000 clones; 88% are singletons and the top ten take approximately 24%. Sequenced sample: peripheral blood. These receptors were collected from a man aged 55 to 70 with acute or convalescent COVID-19.

On this clone itself: This sample includes further DNA sequences coding for the same CDR3. CDR3 bases: TGTGCCAGCAGCCTACAGGGGTATGGCTACACCTTC. Encoded protein: CASSLQGYGYTF. V is TRBV7-8 and J is TRBJ1-2, with 7 bases that match TRBD1. The CDR3 extends over 12 amino acids. Germline CDR1 and CDR2: SGHVS and FQNEAQ. Losses at the gene ends were 5 bases for V and 5 bases for J; bases not matched to a gene: 2. The whole variable domain, filled in from reference TRBV7-8 and TRBJ1-2, reads GAGVSQSPRYKVAKRGQDVALRCDPISGHVSLFWYQQALGQGPEFLTYFQNEAQLDKSGLPSDRFFAERPEGSVSTLKIQRTQQEDSAVYLCASSLQGYGYTFGSGTRLTVV.

The genes are TRBV5-8 and TRBJ2-7, with D uncertain. This CDR3 is built from 14 residues. The V gene's germline CDR1 is SGHTS and CDR2 YDEGEE. V was clipped by 3 bases and J by 2 bases, with 12 bases between them. The CDR3 region has the DNA TGTGCCAGCAGCTCTAATGGAGCAACCTACGAGCAGTACGTC. Protein: CASSSNGATYEQYV.

The genes are TRBV11-3 and TRBJ1-3; 9 bases are a match to TRBD1. After removal of 4 bases from V and 3 bases from J, the junction contained 7 bases not matched to a gene. Germline loops: CDR1 SGHNT, CDR2 YENEEA. The CDR3 contains 16 residues. The CDR3 here is CASSSADRGGGNTIYF. DNA for the CDR3: TGTGCCAGCAGCTCAGCGGACAGGGGAGGTGGAAACACCATATATTTT.

The rearrangement uses TRBV19 and TRBJ1-1, with D hard to call. CDR1 LNHDA and CDR2 SQIVND come from the germline V gene (reference sequence). V was shortened by 3 bases and J by 0 bases, with 14 bases between the two germline ends. The CDR3 is 16 residues long. The CDR3 protein is CASSISARRLNTEAFF. DNA for the CDR3: TGTGCCAGTAGTATCTCGGCCAGGAGGTTGAACACTGAAGCTTTCTTT.

This chain uses TRBV7-3 with TRBJ2-3; 9 bases are a match to TRBD2. The CDR3 has 15 amino acids. Germline trimming cut 5 bases from V and 1 base from J; bases unmatched to any gene: 4. Germline CDR1 SGHTA, CDR2 FQGTGA. The CDR3 sequence is CASSPRLAGTDTQYF. CDR3 DNA sequence: TGTGCCAGCAGCCCCCGACTAGCGGGCACAGATACGCAGTATTTT. Variable domain in full (rest from reference TRBV7-3 and TRBJ2-3): GAGVSQTPSNKVTEKGKYVELRCDPISGHTALYWYRQSLGQGPEFLIYFQGTGAADDSGLPNDRFFAVRPEGSVSTLKIQRTERGDSAVYLCASSPRLAGTDTQYFGPGTRLTVL.

The chain couples TRBV4-2 to TRBJ1-4; TRBD1 might be the D (5 bases). V lost 1 base, J lost 7 bases, and 13 bases lay in between. This CDR3 has 15 residues. Germline lookup yields CDR1 LGHNA and CDR2 YNFKEQ. CDR3 protein: CASSQVSGNGEKLFF. The CDR3 bases are TGTGCCAGCAGCCAAGTGTCAGGGAATGGTGAAAAACTGTTTTTT.

This sequence joins TRBV30 and TRBJ2-3; TRBD1 aligns across 7 bases. CDR1 is GTSNPN, CDR2 SVGIG, per germline (reference sequence). The length of the CDR3 is 14 residues. The junction had 5 bases not matched to a gene; V was cut back by 2 bases and J by 3 bases. The CDR3 coding sequence is TGTGCCTGGAGTCAAAGGGGGCGGACAGATACGCAGTATTTT. It codes for CAWSQRGRTDTQYF.

This clone was found once. The rearrangement joins TRBV5-6 to TRBJ2-2; the D gene is possibly TRBD1 (5 bases). V was clipped by 3 bases and J by 3 bases, with 24 bases between them. Germline V lookup: CDR1 SGHDT, CDR2 YYEEEE. The CDR3 covers 19 residues. The CDR3 region is CASSSLIAGPRADTGELFF. The CDR3 nucleotides read TGTGCCAGCAGCTCACTTATCGCCGGGCCCAGGGCGGACACCGGGGAGCTGTTTTTT. Supplemented by reference TRBV5-6 and TRBJ2-2, the full variable domain reads DAGVTQSPTHLIKTRGQQVTLRCSPKSGHDTVSWYQQALGQGPQFIFQYYEEEERQRGNFPDRFSGHQFPNYSSELNVNALLLGDSALYLCASSSLIAGPRADTGELFFGEGSRLTVL.

The V call is TRBV24-1, the J call TRBJ1-1, with 8 bases that match TRBD1. Germline lookup yields CDR1 KGHDR and CDR2 SFDVKD. The CDR3 totals 15 residues. The V and J ends lost 5 bases and 0 bases, in that order; junction bases with no gene match: 4. DNA of the CDR3: TGTGCCACCAGTGCAGGGGGCCGGATGAACACTGAAGCTTTCTTT. Protein product: CATSAGGRMNTEAFF.

The genes are TRBV11-3 and TRBJ2-2, with 7 bases that match TRBD1. Trimming removed 3 bases from V and 2 bases from J; junction bases left unmatched: 3. The CDR3 consists of 15 residues. Per germline, CDR1 SGHNT and CDR2 YENEEA. In nucleotides, the CDR3 is TGTGCCAGCAGCTTCCGACAGGGTAACACCGGGGAGCTGTTTTTT. This translates into CASSFRQGNTGELFF.

This clone was observed a handful of times. The chain has TRBV7-2 and TRBJ2-7; perhaps TRBD2 as D (6 bases). The CDR3 loop spans 14 amino acids. Germline V CDR1 and CDR2: SGHTA, FQGNSA. V lost 4 bases and J 4 bases, leaving 14 bases between the germline ends. Here the CDR3 DNA reads TGTGCCAGCAGCTATTCGGCAGGACTATACGAGCAGTACTTC. Translating gives CASSYSAGLYEQYF.

The chain uses TRBV15 and TRBJ2-5, with TRBD1 as a possible D gene (6 bases). Germline loops: CDR1 LNHNV, CDR2 YYDKDF (reference sequence). Trimming left V 3 bases short and J 3 bases short, with 14 bases between. The CDR3 spans 15 residues. CDR3 coding DNA: TGTGCCACCAGCAGTGCCGGGACATCGAAAGAGACCCAGTACTTC. Translation gives CATSSAGTSKETQYF.

In its sample, this clone was seen once. The V and J genes are TRBV11-2 and TRBJ1-1; maybe TRBD1 (6 bases). Deletions cut 0 bases from V and 0 bases from J, with 8 bases between. Germline CDR1 and CDR2: SGHAT and FQNNGV. There are 15 residues in the CDR3. The CDR3, as DNA: TGTGCCAGCAGCTTAGATAGGGGGATGAACACTGAAGCTTTCTTT. Protein product: CASSLDRGMNTEAFF.

The chain carries TRBV12-3 or TRBV12-4 and TRBJ1-2, with D perhaps TRBD1 (6 bases). V was shortened by 6 bases and J by 6 bases, with 11 bases between the two germline ends. The CDR3 is 12 amino acids. The CDR3 sequence is CASSTGRDGYTF. The CDR3 DNA reads as TGTGCCAGCAGCACAGGGAGAGATGGCTACACCTTC.

V usage is TRBV27 and J usage is TRBJ2-5; 15 bases agree with TRBD2. The CDR3 loop spans 18 amino acids. V lost 2 bases and J lost 7; bases outside the gene matches: 11. Germline assignment: CDR1 MNHEY and CDR2 SMNVEV (reference sequence). CDR3 loop: CASSLVRTSGGAGRTQYF. The CDR3 DNA follows: TGTGCCAGCAGTTTAGTCCGGACTAGCGGGGGGGCGGGTCGGACCCAGTACTTC.

The V call is TRBV9, the J call TRBJ2-2, with unresolved D. This CDR3 has 14 amino acids. Trimming took off 0 bases at V and 1 base at J, with 4 bases between the two ends. The V gene's germline CDR1 is SGDLS and CDR2 YYNGEE. DNA for the CDR3: TGTGCCAGCAGCGTAGCAGGGAACACCGGGGAGCTGTTTTTT. This translates into CASSVAGNTGELFF. The variable domain in full, completed from reference TRBV9 and TRBJ2-2, reads DSGVTQTPKHLITATGQRVTLRCSPRSGDLSVYWYQQSLDQGLQFLIQYYNGEERAKGNILERFSAQQFPDLHSELNLSSLELGDSALYFCASSVAGNTGELFFGEGSRLTVL.

The chain joins TRBV2 to TRBJ1-1, with D possibly matching TRBD1 (6 bases). In germline, CDR1 is SNHLY, CDR2 FYNNEI. V was shortened by 6 bases and J by 1 base, with 15 bases between the two germline ends. The CDR3 covers 15 residues. CDR3 bases: TGTGCCAGCAGAGTAACAGGGTCGGGGAACACTGAAGCTTTCTTT. This translates into CASRVTGSGNTEAFF.

The chain has TRBV10-3 and TRBJ2-7; 9 bases fit TRBD1. J was trimmed by 9 bases and V by 3 bases; bases with no gene match: 6. The CDR3 extends over 13 amino acids. Germline-derived CDR1 and CDR2 are ENHRY and SYGVKD. In nucleotides, the CDR3 is TGTGCCATCAGTGAAGGGACAGGGACAGTGCAGTACGTC. This gives the protein CAISEGTGTVQYV.

This sequence joins TRBV7-2 and TRBJ1-5; 8 nucleotides line up with TRBD1. CDR3 length: 15 residues. Germline CDR1 reads SGHTA; CDR2 reads FQGNSA. V shed 4 bases and J 3 bases; nucleotides not matched to a gene: 5. The CDR3 DNA is TGTGCCAGCAGCTCCCAACAGGGGGTCAATCAGCCCCAGCATTTT. It specifies CASSSQQGVNQPQHF.

The chain couples TRBV15 to TRBJ1-5, with a weak D call TRBD1 (5 bases). In germline, CDR1 is LNHNV, CDR2 YYDKDF (reference sequence). Trimming took 0 bases from V and 7 from J, leaving 22 bases between them. CDR3 length: 18 residues. The CDR3: CATSRDYGGARAGQPQHF. CDR3 nucleotides: TGTGCCACCAGCAGAGATTACGGCGGGGCCCGGGCGGGGCAGCCCCAGCATTTT.

The V gene is TRBV4-3, the J gene TRBJ2-6; the match to TRBD1 covers 12 bases. Germline CDR1 is LGHNA and CDR2 is YSLEER. J gave up 4 bases and V 4 bases, and 14 bases lay outside the gene matches. This CDR3 contains 20 residues. The CDR3 is CASSRLAPGQGALGANVLTF. The CDR3 nucleotides read TGCGCCAGCAGCCGCTTAGCCCCGGGACAGGGGGCGCTCGGGGCCAACGTCCTGACTTTC.

This clone was seen a single time. The J gene is TRBJ1-2, the V gene TRBV15, with TRBD1 matching 9 bases. V gave up 1 base and J gave up 1 base; unmatched junction bases: 4. Germline V gene data show CDR1 as LNHNV and CDR2 as YYDKDF (reference sequence). There are 16 residues in the CDR3. CDR3 nucleotide sequence: TGTGCCACCAGCAGAGCCGGGACAGGGAATAACTATGGCTACACCTTC. Translation: CATSRAGTGNNYGYTF.

The chain combines TRBV9 with TRBJ1-5; possible D gene TRBD1, 6 bases. V was trimmed by 0 bases and J by 0 bases, leaving 10 bases between them. CDR1 SGDLS and CDR2 YYNGEE come from the germline V gene. This CDR3 region has 16 residues. CDR3 DNA: TGTGCCAGCAGCGTAGAGGCAGGGGATAGCAATCAGCCCCAGCATTTT. This gives the protein CASSVEAGDSNQPQHF.

The chain joins TRBV6-6 to TRBJ1-1, with D unclear. Germline V gene data show CDR1 as MNHNY and CDR2 as SVGAGI (reference sequence). The CDR3 spans 13 residues. V lost 5 bases and J lost 1, with 8 bases in between. CDR3 DNA sequence: TGTGCCAGCAGTCGGACGGGGAACACTGAAGCTTTCTTT. Amino acids: CASSRTGNTEAFF.

V is TRBV15 and J is TRBJ1-2; D remains unclear. CDR1 is LNHNV and CDR2 is YYDKDF in the germline V gene (reference sequence). This CDR3 spans 12 amino acids. Trimming cost V 0 bases and J 8 bases, with 7 bases left between them. DNA of the CDR3: TGTGCCACCAGCAGAGATCGTTTGGGCTACACCTTC. It yields the protein CATSRDRLGYTF. Filled out from reference TRBV15 and TRBJ1-2, the complete variable domain reads DAMVIQNPRYQVTQFGKPVTLSCSQTLNHNVMYWYQQKSSQAPKLLFHYYDKDFNNEADTPDNFQSRRPNTSFCFLDIRSPGLGDTAMYLCATSRDRLGYTFGSGTRLTVV.

This chain links TRBV6-4 with TRBJ1-3, with D unclear. The V gene's germline CDR1 is MRHNA and CDR2 SNTAGT. With 8 bases removed from V and 4 bases from J, the gap between germline ends came to 12 bases. The CDR3 totals 13 residues. CDR3 loop: CASWEGFGNTIYF. Here the CDR3 DNA reads TGTGCCAGCTGGGAGGGTTTCGGAAACACCATATATTTT.

This chain links TRBV19 with TRBJ1-4; D unclear. The V gene lost 3 bases and the J gene lost 8 bases, with 13 bases spanning the gap. The length of the CDR3 is 14 residues. Germline assignment: CDR1 LNHDA and CDR2 SQIVND (reference sequence). CDR3 in amino acids: CASSIARAREKLFF. CDR3 sequence (DNA): TGTGCCAGTAGTATCGCGAGGGCTAGGGAAAAACTGTTTTTT.

This clone was detected only once. V gene TRBV7-6 combines with J gene TRBJ2-3; D is uncertain. V lost 5 bases to trimming and J lost 0 bases, with 15 bases between them. The germline V gene encodes CDR1 SGHVS and CDR2 FNYEAQ. The CDR3 extends over 16 amino acids. The CDR3 DNA follows: TGTGCCAGCAGCCTATCCTCGACATATAGCACAGATACGCAGTATTTT. It specifies CASSLSSTYSTDTQYF.

V and J are TRBV5-1 and TRBJ2-7, with 8 bases lining up with TRBD2. CDR3 length equals 15 residues. The trim removed 0 bases at V and 3 bases at J, leaving 5 bases unmatched. Germline loops: CDR1 SGHRS, CDR2 YFSETQ. DNA of the CDR3: TGCGCCAGCAGCTTGGGTGTCGGGGGGGTCTACGAGCAGTACTTC. Amino acids: CASSLGVGGVYEQYF.